The 9 T cell receptor beta chains below were found in one sample sequenced in a study of blood T cell repertoires in COVID-19. Profiled with immunoSEQ multiplex PCR; TCRdb holds only in-frame clones, not every one. The table records about 130,000 clones, about four fifths of them present only once. Material: peripheral blood. These receptors all stem from a man aged 35 to 55 with active or convalescent COVID-19.

The gene calls are TRBV7-3 and TRBJ2-1; 7 positions match TRBD2. Germline values: CDR1 SGHTA, CDR2 FQGTGA. The CDR3 sequence is 14 residues long. The ends lost 2 bases at V and 10 bases at J; junction bases unmatched: 8. CDR3 in DNA: TGTGCCAGCAGCTTAGGGGACTACCCAAAGGAGCAGTTCTTC. It yields the protein CASSLGDYPKEQFF.

The chain joins TRBV6-2 or TRBV6-3 to TRBJ1-3; D call uncertain. V lost 2 bases and J lost 4, with 3 bases in between. The CDR3 is 12 amino acids. Germline-derived CDR1 and CDR2 are MNHEY and SVGEGT. The chain's CDR3 is CASSYLGNTIYF. CDR3 DNA sequence: TGTGCCAGCAGTTACCTCGGAAACACCATATATTTT.

This chain joins TRBV28 and TRBJ1-4; D is possibly TRBD1 (6 bases). The CDR3 runs 15 residues. Trimming shortened V by 3 bases and J by 8 bases, and 16 bases separated the two germline ends. Germline V gene sequence: CDR1 MDHEN, CDR2 SYDVKM. DNA for the CDR3: TGTGCCAGCAGTTTCGGGGCAGGGGAGCGCGAAAAACTGTTTTTT. This translates into CASSFGAGEREKLFF.

Worth noting for this clone: Other DNA sequences in this specimen translate into the identical CDR3. This chain uses TRBV7-2 with TRBJ1-1; D remains ambiguous. The CDR3 spans 14 residues. Trimming shortened V by 3 bases and J by 2 bases, and 10 bases separated the two germline ends. Looked up from germline, CDR1 is SGHTA and CDR2 is FQGNSA. Here the CDR3 reads CASSLGGPNTEAFF. Here the CDR3 DNA reads TGTGCCAGCAGCTTGGGAGGGCCCAACACTGAAGCTTTCTTT.

The chain combines TRBV6-2 or TRBV6-3 with TRBJ1-2; D is ambiguous. The V end lost 4 bases, the J end lost 3 bases, and 3 bases lay between the germline ends. This CDR3 spans 11 amino acids. Germline loops: CDR1 MNHEY, CDR2 SVGEGT. The CDR3 protein is CASSSYYGYTF. CDR3 DNA sequence: TGTGCCAGCAGTTCCTACTATGGCTACACCTTC.

V and J are TRBV19 and TRBJ2-1; D is unresolved. The V end was cut by 0 bases, the J end by 5 bases, with 17 bases between. The CDR3 is 17 residues long. The germline V gene encodes CDR1 LNHDA and CDR2 SQIVND (reference sequence). The CDR3 region has the DNA TGTGCCAGTAGTATAGATCGGTTCGGAGCCCCAGACAATGAGCAGTTCTTC. It translates to CASSIDRFGAPDNEQFF.

This clone was detected only a few times. The chain combines TRBV29-1 with TRBJ2-2; D perhaps matches TRBD2 (6 bases). V lost 4 bases to trimming and J lost 4 bases, with 10 bases between them. The CDR3 covers 13 residues. Germline V CDR1 and CDR2: SQVTM, ANQGSEA. This CDR3 is CSVVRDSTGELFF. The CDR3 DNA follows: TGCAGCGTTGTCCGGGACTCCACCGGGGAGCTGTTTTTT.

This chain connects TRBV15 to TRBJ1-2, with D unresolved. This CDR3 is 14 amino acids long. Germline values: CDR1 LNHNV, CDR2 YYDKDF (reference sequence). V was shortened by 0 bases and J by 0 bases, with 5 bases between the two germline ends. The CDR3 region is CATSREAANYGYTF. The CDR3 nucleotides are TGTGCCACCAGCAGAGAGGCGGCTAACTATGGCTACACCTTC.

This clone was counted once. V usage is TRBV5-6 and J usage is TRBJ2-3, with D possibly TRBD2 on 7 matching bases. This CDR3 is 16 amino acids long. Germline CDR1 and CDR2: SGHDT and YYEEEE. Trimming took off 2 bases at V and 2 bases at J, with 15 bases between the two ends. CDR3 nucleotides: TGTGCCAGCAGCTTCGTTGGGGGGGCCGTCACAGATACGCAGTATTTT. It is translated as CASSFVGGAVTDTQYF.